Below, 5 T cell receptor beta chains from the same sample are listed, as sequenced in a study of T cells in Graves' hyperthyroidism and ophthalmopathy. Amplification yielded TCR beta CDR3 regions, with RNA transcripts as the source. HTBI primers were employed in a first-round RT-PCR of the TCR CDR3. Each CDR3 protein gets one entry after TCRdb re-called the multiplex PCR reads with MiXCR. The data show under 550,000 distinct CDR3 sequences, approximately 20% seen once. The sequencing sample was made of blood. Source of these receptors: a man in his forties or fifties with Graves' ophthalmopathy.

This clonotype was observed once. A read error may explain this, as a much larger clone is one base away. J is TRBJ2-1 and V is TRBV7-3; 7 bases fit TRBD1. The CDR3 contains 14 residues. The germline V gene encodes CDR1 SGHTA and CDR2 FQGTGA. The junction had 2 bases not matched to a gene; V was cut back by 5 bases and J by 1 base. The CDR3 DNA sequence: TGTGCCAGCAGCCCGACAGGGTCCTACAATGAGCAGTTCTTC. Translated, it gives CASSPTGSYNEQFF. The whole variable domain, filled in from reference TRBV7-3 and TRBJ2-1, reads GAGVSQTPSNKVTEKGKYVELRCDPISGHTALYWYRQSLGQGPEFLIYFQGTGAADDSGLPNDRFFAVRPEGSVSTLKIQRTERGDSAVYLCASSPTGSYNEQFFGPGTRLTVL.

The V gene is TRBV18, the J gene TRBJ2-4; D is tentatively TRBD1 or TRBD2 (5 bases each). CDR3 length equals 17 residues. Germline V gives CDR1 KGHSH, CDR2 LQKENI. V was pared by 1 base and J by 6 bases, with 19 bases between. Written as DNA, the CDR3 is TGTGCCAGCTCACCACTCCCCCGAGGGCCTCAGGGAAACATTCAGTACTTC. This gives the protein CASSPLPRGPQGNIQYF. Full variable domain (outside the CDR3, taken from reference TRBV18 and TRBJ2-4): NAGVMQNPRHLVRRRGQEARLRCSPMKGHSHVYWYRQLPEEGLKFMVYLQKENIIDESGMPKERFSAEFPKEGPSILRIQQVVRGDSAAYFCASSPLPRGPQGNIQYFGAGTRLSVL.

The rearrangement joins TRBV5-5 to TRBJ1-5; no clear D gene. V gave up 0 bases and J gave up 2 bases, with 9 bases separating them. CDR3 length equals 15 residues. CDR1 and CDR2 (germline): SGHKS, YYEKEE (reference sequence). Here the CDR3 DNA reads TGTGCCAGCAGCTTGGGGACGGAGGGCAATCAGCCCCAGCATTTT. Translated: CASSLGTEGNQPQHF.

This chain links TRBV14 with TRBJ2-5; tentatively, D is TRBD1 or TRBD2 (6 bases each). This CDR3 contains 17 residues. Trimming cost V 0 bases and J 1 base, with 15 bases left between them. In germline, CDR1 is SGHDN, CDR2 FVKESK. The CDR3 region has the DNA TGTGCCAGCAGCCAAGAAGGGGGGACGCGCCTCCAAGAGACCCAGTACTTC. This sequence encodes CASSQEGGTRLQETQYF.

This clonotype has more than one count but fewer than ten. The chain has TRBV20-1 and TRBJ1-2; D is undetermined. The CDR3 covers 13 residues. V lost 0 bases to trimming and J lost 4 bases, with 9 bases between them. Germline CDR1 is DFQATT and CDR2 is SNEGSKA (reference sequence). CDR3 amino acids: CSARDRGSYGYTF. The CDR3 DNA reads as TGCAGTGCTAGAGATCGAGGGAGCTATGGCTACACCTTC.